A single sample is the source of the 32 T cell receptor beta chains below, sequenced in a study of beta chain features in type 1 diabetes. Study findings and constraints: Within each of all four CD4+ subsets, Type 1 diabetes patients had TCRB CDR3s that were moderately but significantly shorter.

The entirety of the isolated RNA underwent reverse transcription, so expressed TCRB transcripts were sequenced. Here immunoSEQ multiplex PCR was the method, and the copy in TCRdb shows in-frame clones only, minus some. The sample shows approximately 600,000 clones, around 11% of them seen only once. These receptors have no identified antigens. The specimen was naive CD4+ T cells from blood. These receptors originate from a man aged 25 to 40 with type 1 diabetes.

This clone has a handful of counts. The chain is built from TRBV9 and TRBJ1-2; TRBD1 might be the D (5 bases). Deletions cut 2 bases from V and 1 base from J, with 12 bases between. The germline CDR1 and CDR2 sequences are SGDLS and YYNGEE. This CDR3 has 15 residues. The CDR3 region has the DNA TGTGCCAGCAGCGTTGGGACGCAGGTTAACTATGGCTACACCTTC. Its translation: CASSVGTQVNYGYTF. Together with reference TRBV9 and TRBJ1-2, the CDR3 gives the full variable domain: DSGVTQTPKHLITATGQRVTLRCSPRSGDLSVYWYQQSLDQGLQFLIQYYNGEERAKGNILERFSAQQFPDLHSELNLSSLELGDSALYFCASSVGTQVNYGYTFGSGTRLTVV.

The rearrangement links TRBV6-1 to TRBJ1-4; possible D gene TRBD1, 6 bases. The CDR3 covers 14 residues. V was clipped by 10 bases and J by 0 bases, with 12 bases between them. In germline, CDR1 is MNHNS, CDR2 SASEGT. For the CDR3, the DNA is TGTGCCACCCGAGGGGGGGCAACTAATGAAAAACTGTTTTTT. Translating gives CATRGGATNEKLFF.

The chain uses TRBV9 and TRBJ1-4; 7 bases map to TRBD1. Germline lookup yields CDR1 SGDLS and CDR2 YYNGEE. This CDR3 is built from 15 residues. Unmatched junction bases numbered 7, after V lost 0 bases and J lost 8 bases. The CDR3 loop reads CASSVGGGSYEKLFF. The CDR3 nucleotides read TGTGCCAGCAGCGTAGGAGGGGGCAGTTACGAAAAACTGTTTTTT.

The rearrangement joins TRBV19 to TRBJ2-7, with no clear D. The ends were cut back, 5 bases at V and 4 bases at J, with 12 bases in the middle. This CDR3 is built from 13 residues. Looked up from germline, CDR1 is LNHDA and CDR2 is SQIVND (reference sequence). The CDR3 DNA sequence: TGTGCCAGTAGTCCGGGTTTTCAATACGAGCAGTACTTC. Translating gives CASSPGFQYEQYF. The full variable domain, completed using reference TRBV19 and TRBJ2-7, is DGGITQSPKYLFRKEGQNVTLSCEQNLNHDAMYWYRQDPGQGLRLIYYSQIVNDFQKGDIAEGYSVSREKKESFPLTVTSAQKNPTAFYLCASSPGFQYEQYFGPGTRLTVT.

In its sample, this clone was seen a few times. The genes are TRBV4-2 and TRBJ2-3; TRBD2 is a possible D gene (6 bases). The ends were cut back, 0 bases at V and 2 bases at J, with 15 bases in the middle. CDR1 and CDR2 from the germline V gene are LGHNA and YNFKEQ. The CDR3 consists of 17 residues. CDR3 residues: CASSQDPAGTVTDTQYF. Here the CDR3 DNA reads TGTGCCAGCAGCCAAGATCCGGCAGGGACTGTCACAGATACGCAGTATTTT.

This clone was counted only a few times. This chain connects TRBV5-4 to TRBJ2-7, with TRBD2 matching over 10 bases. J was trimmed by 6 bases and V by 2 bases; bases with no gene match: 8. Germline V gene sequence: CDR1 SGHNT, CDR2 YYREEE (reference sequence). CDR3 length equals 15 residues. The CDR3 nucleotides are TGTGCCAGCAGCTTCCCGGAGCGGGGGGGCGGCGAGCAGTACTTC. Translation: CASSFPERGGGEQYF.

The chain is built from TRBV7-2 and TRBJ2-1; D could derive from TRBD1 or TRBD2 (5 bases each). This CDR3 has 15 amino acids. Germline assignment: CDR1 SGHTA and CDR2 FQGNSA. Deletions cut 3 bases from V and 3 bases from J, with 12 bases between. CDR3 amino acids: CASSFSQGVYNEQFF. The CDR3 DNA follows: TGTGCCAGCAGCTTTAGCCAGGGAGTCTACAATGAGCAGTTCTTC.

This chain uses TRBV6-5 with TRBJ1-2, with D maybe TRBD1 (6 bases). V shed 4 bases and J shed 1 base, with 16 bases lying between them. The CDR3 totals 16 residues. Germline V gene data show CDR1 as MNHEY and CDR2 as SVGAGI. The CDR3 nucleotides are TGTGCCAGCAGTTGGGGATTCGACAGGCTTAACTATGGCTACACCTTC. It is translated as CASSWGFDRLNYGYTF.

This clone occurred a few times. The chain carries TRBV7-2 and TRBJ1-5; D is unclear. V gave up 4 bases and J gave up 9 bases, with 13 bases separating them. The CDR3 length is 13 residues. The germline CDR1 and CDR2 sequences are SGHTA and FQGNSA. The CDR3 DNA reads TGTGCCAGCAGCTCCGGACTTCCCTGGCCCCAGCATTTT. The encoded protein is CASSSGLPWPQHF.

This clone has just a few counts. The chain couples TRBV4-3 to TRBJ2-2, with 8 nucleotides matching TRBD2. This CDR3 is built from 15 residues. The V and J ends lost 4 bases and 5 bases, in that order; junction bases with no gene match: 6. Germline CDR1 and CDR2: LGHNA and YSLEER. The CDR3: CASSPTAGGTGELFF. In DNA form, the CDR3 reads TGCGCCAGCAGCCCCACCGCGGGAGGTACCGGGGAGCTGTTTTTT.

This clone occurred a few times. The gene calls are TRBV30 and TRBJ1-2, with D possibly TRBD1 on 5 matching bases. V lost 3 bases, J lost 3 bases, and 17 bases lay in between. Germline assignment: CDR1 GTSNPN and CDR2 SVGIG (reference sequence). The CDR3 has 15 residues. The CDR3 coding sequence is TGTGCCTGGAGGAACTCCGGGACGCGAGACTATGGCTACACCTTC. This sequence encodes CAWRNSGTRDYGYTF.

This clone was counted a few times. The chain has TRBV19 and TRBJ2-5; tentative D call: TRBD2 (5 bases). V lost 5 bases, J lost 5 bases, and 18 bases lay in between. The length of the CDR3 is 15 residues. Germline V gives CDR1 LNHDA, CDR2 SQIVND (reference sequence). The CDR3 spells CASSSPGSSGETQYF. The CDR3 region has the DNA TGTGCCAGTAGTTCTCCGGGCTCTTCGGGGGAGACCCAGTACTTC.

The sample holds a few counts of this clone. This chain uses TRBV11-2 with TRBJ2-2; 9 bases are a match to TRBD1. V gave up 8 bases and J gave up 8 bases; unmatched junction bases: 6. Germline V gene lookup returns CDR1 SGHAT and CDR2 FQNNGV. The CDR3 sequence is 13 residues long. The DNA of the CDR3 is TGTGCCAGCGCCATACAGGGGGCGGGGGAGCTGTTTTTT. Encoded protein: CASAIQGAGELFF.

This clone has just a few counts. The rearrangement links TRBV10-3 to TRBJ1-2; no clear D. Trimming took 0 bases from V and 7 from J, leaving 12 bases between them. Germline-derived CDR1 and CDR2 are ENHRY and SYGVKD. This CDR3 comprises 14 residues. This CDR3 reads CAISESEVAVGYTF. The CDR3 DNA is TGTGCCATCAGTGAGTCGGAGGTCGCGGTTGGCTACACCTTC.

The V call is TRBV6-6, the J call TRBJ2-1; unclear D gene. V shed 0 bases and J shed 4 bases, with 7 bases lying between them. Germline V CDR1 and CDR2: MNHNY, SVGAGI (reference sequence). This CDR3 contains 14 residues. The CDR3 loop is CASSYSAPYNEQFF. The CDR3 coding sequence is TGTGCCAGCAGTTACTCAGCCCCTTACAATGAGCAGTTCTTC.

This clone has just a few counts. The V and J genes are TRBV6-6 and TRBJ2-2, with D perhaps TRBD1 (6 bases). This CDR3 region has 15 residues. Deletions cut 5 bases from V and 4 bases from J, with 14 bases between. Per germline, CDR1 MNHNY and CDR2 SVGAGI (reference sequence). Written as DNA, the CDR3 is TGTGCCAGCAGTGCCTACGACAGGCTCACCGGGGAGCTGTTTTTT. Translated, it gives CASSAYDRLTGELFF.

This sequence joins TRBV4-3 and TRBJ2-4, with D hard to call. Per germline, CDR1 LGHNA and CDR2 YSLEER. V was pared by 0 bases and J by 1 base, with 13 bases between. The CDR3 is 17 residues long. CDR3 nucleotide sequence: TGCGCCAGCAGCCAAGATATACCAAGGGCGGCCAAAAACATTCAGTACTTC. The encoded protein is CASSQDIPRAAKNIQYF.

This clone was picked up a small number of times. CDR3 bases: TGTGCCAAAAGGGAGGGACTAGCGGGCACAGATACGCAGTATTTT. Amino acids: CAKREGLAGTDTQYF. J is TRBJ2-3 and V is TRBV2, with 11 positions matching TRBD2. CDR3 length: 15 residues. Germline V gene sequence: CDR1 SNHLY, CDR2 FYNNEI. The V segment lost 10 bases and the J segment 1 base; nucleotides outside the gene matches: 7.

This clone occurred a few times. The chain uses TRBV27 and TRBJ1-2, with 9 bases that match TRBD1. V was clipped by 6 bases and J by 2 bases; unmatched bases: 4. Germline V gives CDR1 MNHEY, CDR2 SMNVEV (reference sequence). CDR3 length: 14 residues. This CDR3 reads CASRPGTGNYGYTF. The CDR3 DNA is TGTGCCAGCAGGCCCGGGACAGGGAACTATGGCTACACCTTC.

This clone was observed a handful of times. V usage is TRBV7-2 and J usage is TRBJ1-2; D gene unclear. The germline V gene has CDR1 SGHTA and CDR2 FQGNSA. The CDR3 spans 14 residues. Trimming stripped 5 bases from V and 2 bases from J, with 12 bases between. The CDR3 reads CASSRDGRNYGYTF. The CDR3, as DNA: TGTGCCAGCAGCCGAGACGGACGAAACTATGGCTACACCTTC.

This chain connects TRBV25-1 to TRBJ2-7; D may be TRBD1 (6 bases). The CDR3 covers 14 residues. From germline, CDR1 is MGHDK and CDR2 SYGVNS. V was trimmed by 4 bases and J by 3 bases, leaving 13 bases between them. The chain's CDR3 is CASSADRLYYEQYF. In DNA form, the CDR3 reads TGTGCCAGCAGTGCGGACAGACTCTACTACGAGCAGTACTTC.

The chain couples TRBV10-3 to TRBJ1-2; D is ambiguous. Looked up from germline, CDR1 is ENHRY and CDR2 is SYGVKD. Trimming took off 7 bases at V and 0 bases at J, with 18 bases between the two ends. This CDR3 contains 16 residues. CDR3 sequence (DNA): TGTGCCATCACCGAAAATGGTGTCGCAACTAACTATGGCTACACCTTC. This encodes CAITENGVATNYGYTF.

This clone was observed a few times. CDR3 sequence (DNA): TGTGCCAGCAGCTTAGGGGAGGACTATGGCTACACCTTC. Protein sequence: CASSLGEDYGYTF. The chain is built from TRBV7-9 and TRBJ1-2; no definite D call. With 1 base removed from V and 3 bases from J, the gap between germline ends came to 6 bases. The CDR3 length is 13 residues. The germline CDR1 and CDR2 sequences are SEHNR and FQNEAQ (reference sequence).

This clone was picked up a small number of times. This chain links TRBV6-1 with TRBJ1-2; no firm D call. Germline V lookup: CDR1 MNHNS, CDR2 SASEGT. The CDR3 consists of 13 residues. Trimming took off 6 bases at V and 8 bases at J, with 16 bases between the two ends. The CDR3, as DNA: TGTGCCAGCAGCCTCAAGATCGGCATGGGCTACACCTTC. Amino acids: CASSLKIGMGYTF.

V and J are TRBV14 and TRBJ2-5, with TRBD2 matching 9 bases. J was trimmed by 7 bases and V by 1 base; bases with no gene match: 10. This CDR3 region has 16 residues. The V gene's germline CDR1 is SGHDN and CDR2 FVKESK. CDR3 sequence (DNA): TGTGCCAGCAGCCAAGGCACGGGACTAGCAAGGAGGACCCAGTACTTC. As protein: CASSQGTGLARRTQYF.

This clone appeared a few times. The CDR3 protein is CASSPGQGDYGYTF. The DNA for the CDR3 is TGTGCCAGCAGTCCGGGACAGGGTGACTATGGCTACACCTTC. The V and J genes are TRBV28 and TRBJ1-2, with TRBD1 matching over 9 bases. The junction had 4 bases not matched to a gene; V was cut back by 5 bases and J by 3 bases. Per the germline V gene, CDR1 is MDHEN and CDR2 is SYDVKM. There are 14 residues in the CDR3.

In this sample, this clone turned up a few times. The chain is built from TRBV6-1 and TRBJ2-5, with D unclear. Germline CDR1 and CDR2: MNHNS and SASEGT. V lost 5 bases to trimming and J lost 4 bases, with 14 bases between them. CDR3 length equals 14 residues. As DNA, the CDR3 is TGTGCCAGCAGTCTCACGGACGGTAGAGAGACCCAGTACTTC. Translated, it gives CASSLTDGRETQYF.

This clone appeared a few times. This chain links TRBV19 with TRBJ2-6, with D unclear. V was clipped by 3 bases and J by 3 bases, with 15 bases between them. Per germline, CDR1 LNHDA and CDR2 SQIVND (reference sequence). The CDR3 sequence is 17 residues long. The CDR3: CASSMNHEWSGANVLTF. As DNA, the CDR3 is TGTGCCAGTAGTATGAACCATGAATGGAGTGGGGCCAACGTCCTGACTTTC.

The chain has TRBV7-8 and TRBJ2-1; 9 nucleotides align to TRBD2. The germline V gene encodes CDR1 SGHVS and CDR2 FQNEAQ. The ends lost 9 bases at V and 4 bases at J; junction bases unmatched: 4. This CDR3 spans 13 amino acids. CDR3 region: CASARGGYNEQFF. The CDR3 DNA sequence: TGTGCCAGTGCGCGGGGGGGATACAATGAGCAGTTCTTC.

The table lists this clone with a few counts. The rearrangement links TRBV4-1 to TRBJ1-5; 8 bases agree with TRBD1. The J segment lost 7 bases and the V segment lost 5 bases, leaving 4 bases of the junction unmatched. Germline values: CDR1 MGHRA, CDR2 YSYEKL. CDR3 length: 13 residues. Here the CDR3 reads CASSLTGEQPQHF. The DNA of the CDR3 is TGCGCCAGCAGCTTGACAGGGGAACAGCCCCAGCATTTT.

This clone was counted between two and nine times. The CDR3 here is CSASSRNEQFF. In nucleotides, the CDR3 is TGCAGTGCTAGTTCCCGCAATGAGCAGTTCTTC. This sequence joins TRBV20-1 and TRBJ2-1; D remains unclear. This CDR3 has 11 amino acids. Looked up from germline, CDR1 is DFQATT and CDR2 is SNEGSKA (reference sequence). V lost 3 bases and J 6 bases, leaving 6 bases between the germline ends.

This clone was detected only a few times. The chain carries TRBV29-1 and TRBJ1-2; D is possibly TRBD1 (5 bases). CDR1 SQVTM and CDR2 ANQGSEA come from the germline V gene. This CDR3 spans 13 amino acids. Trimming took off 7 bases at V and 7 bases at J, with 19 bases between the two ends. The CDR3 sequence is CSAAGPRSSGYTF. CDR3 in DNA: TGCAGCGCTGCGGGACCGCGAAGCTCTGGCTACACCTTC.